A single T cell receptor (beta chain) is shown here with its context. The sample is drawn from a study of blood T cell repertoires in COVID-19. Background on the study: Collection of acute and convalescent COVID-19 samples took place in the United States, Italy and Spain. T cells, B-cell-depleted T cells, or PBMCs supplied cDNA or gDNA.

Original methodology: Amplification of reference gene primers was used by the study to estimate nucleated cell counts. TCRdb's table, derived via immunoSEQ multiplex PCR, lists solely in-frame clones and lacks some. That table gives V, J and clone size, and the DNA gave D and trimming. The sample shows under 130,000 clones, roughly 71% of them seen only once. Trimming took 3 bases from V and 6 from J, leaving 15 bases between them. Germline V gene lookup returns CDR1 MDHEN and CDR2 SYDVKM. This CDR3 has 15 amino acids. The sequence was collected from a man older than 75 with acute or convalescent COVID-19. Source material: peripheral blood. This chain connects TRBV28 to TRBJ2-4; perhaps TRBD1 as D (7 bases). The CDR3 region is CASSLEGAQGNIQYF. CDR3 in DNA: TGTGCCAGCAGTTTGGAGGGGGCGCAGGGAAACATTCAGTACTTC.